Listed below are T cell receptor beta chains from one sample, sequenced in a study of blood T cell repertoires in COVID-19. Method: immunoSEQ multiplex PCR; TCRdb's copy keeps in-frame clones and lacks some. The data contain 100,000 or so clones, about 80% of them singletons. The sequenced sample was peripheral blood. Receptor source: a man between 60 and 70 years old with acute or convalescent COVID-19. The CDR3 runs from the conserved cysteine through the conserved F or W. A D gene is named only where the DNA matches it firmly. Part of the rows lack a size; the others show once, few, many or a class for expanded clones.

length: 14
size: -
D: -
V: TRBV7-2
J: TRBJ1-1
CDR3: CASSLVRLNTEAFF
DNA: TGTGCCAGCAGCTTAGTGCGCCTCAACACTGAAGCTTTCTTT

length: 17
size: -
D: -
V: TRBV21-1
J: TRBJ2-1
CDR3: CASTGIPAGQGYNEQFF
DNA: TGTGCCAGCACTGGGATTCCTGCGGGACAGGGTTACAATGAGCAGTTCTTC

length: 15
size: few
D: -
V: TRBV7-9
J: TRBJ1-6
CDR3: CASSPEDSANSPLHF
DNA: TGTGCCAGCAGCCCCGAGGACAGCGCTAATTCACCCCTCCACTTT

length: 12
size: -
D: -
V: TRBV19
J: TRBJ1-2
CDR3: CASSNRNGGYTF
DNA: TGTGCCAGTAGTAATCGAAACGGTGGCTACACCTTC

length: 15
size: once
D: -
V: TRBV7-9
J: TRBJ2-1
CDR3: CASSLGGGAYNEQFF
DNA: TGTGCCAGCAGCTTAGGTGGCGGAGCCTACAATGAGCAGTTCTTC

length: 14
size: -
D: -
V: TRBV29-1
J: TRBJ2-1
CDR3: CSSGRLLSYNEQFF
DNA: TGCAGCTCTGGGAGACTATTATCCTACAATGAGCAGTTCTTC

length: 17
size: -
D: TRBD2
V: TRBV6-2/TRBV6-3
J: TRBJ2-3
CDR3: CASSYRSSGGPGDTQYF
DNA: TGTGCCAGCAGTTACAGGAGTAGCGGGGGGCCCGGAGATACGCAGTATTTT

length: 13
size: once
D: TRBD1
V: TRBV27
J: TRBJ1-1
CDR3: CASSLGGGRGAFF
DNA: TGTGCCAGCAGTTTAGGAGGGGGCCGGGGAGCTTTCTTT

length: 15
size: -
D: -
V: TRBV18
J: TRBJ1-5
CDR3: CASSPQGLSNQPQHF
DNA: TGTGCCAGCTCACCCCAGGGACTTAGCAATCAGCCCCAGCATTTT

length: 12
size: -
D: -
V: TRBV19
J: TRBJ2-1
CDR3: CASSPPAGEQFF
DNA: TGTGCCAGTAGCCCCCCCGCCGGGGAGCAGTTCTTC

length: 14
size: -
D: TRBD1
V: TRBV5-1
J: TRBJ2-3
CDR3: CASRTDRGTDTQYF
DNA: TGCGCCAGTAGAACCGACAGGGGCACAGATACGCAGTATTTT

length: 15
size: -
D: TRBD2
V: TRBV3-1/TRBV3-2
J: TRBJ2-3
CDR3: CASSQGGGQTDTQYF
DNA: TGTGCCAGCAGCCAAGGGGGGGGTCAAACAGATACGCAGTATTTT

length: 15
size: -
D: TRBD1
V: TRBV9
J: TRBJ1-3
CDR3: CASSVGTVSGNTIYF
DNA: TGTGCCAGCAGCGTCGGGACAGTTTCTGGAAACACCATATATTTT

length: 14
size: once
D: TRBD2
V: TRBV2
J: TRBJ2-7
CDR3: CASNVAGGLYEQYF
DNA: TGTGCCAGCAACGTAGCGGGGGGCCTCTACGAGCAGTACTTC

length: 13
size: -
D: -
V: TRBV30
J: TRBJ1-2
CDR3: CAWSVDIYYGYTF
DNA: TGTGCCTGGAGTGTAGACATCTACTATGGCTACACCTTC

length: 16
size: -
D: TRBD1
V: TRBV7-8
J: TRBJ1-1
CDR3: CASSFEVRGLWAEAFF
DNA: TGTGCCAGCAGCTTTGAAGTCAGGGGGCTATGGGCTGAAGCTTTCTTT

length: 16
size: once
D: -
V: TRBV3-1/TRBV3-2
J: TRBJ2-7
CDR3: CASSQDSWGETYEQYF
DNA: TGTGCCAGCAGCCAAGATAGCTGGGGCGAAACCTACGAGCAGTACTTC

length: 15
size: -
D: TRBD2
V: TRBV24-1
J: TRBJ2-3
CDR3: CATSDIAGGTDTQYF
DNA: TGTGCCACCAGTGACATAGCGGGAGGGACAGATACGCAGTATTTT

length: 13
size: -
D: -
V: TRBV7-7
J: TRBJ2-5
CDR3: CASSLTGVGTQYF
DNA: TGTGCTAGCAGCTTAACCGGGGTCGGGACCCAGTACTTC